These T cell receptor beta chains were read from a single sample in a study of blood T cells in healthy people across ages. TCRdb reanalysed the 5' RACE reads using MiXCR and keeps one entry per CDR3 protein. The table shows about 570,000 distinct CDR3 sequences, with about 25% occurring only once. The specimen sequenced was blood. These receptors were obtained from a woman between 65 and 79 years old in good health. The CDR3 runs from the conserved cysteine through the conserved F or W. A D gene is named only where the DNA matches it firmly. The size field is filled for only some rows; it gives once, few, many or a size class.

D,size,J,V,DNA,CDR3
TRBD2,-,TRBJ2-3,TRBV7-2,TGTGCCAGCAGCGCAAGGCCGGTTAGCGGGGAGATTTCGCAGTATTTT,CASSARPVSGEISQYF
-,many,TRBJ1-2,TRBV3-1,TGTGCCAGCAGCCTCACAGGGAGCTATGGCTACACCTTC,CASSLTGSYGYTF
-,-,TRBJ1-1,TRBV6-6,TGTGCCAGCAGTTACCCGGCGGCTGAAGCTTTCTTT,CASSYPAAEAFF
-,few,TRBJ1-5,TRBV7-9,TGTGCCAGCAGCCCTGGGGCCGCCTTAGTAGAGCCCCAGCATTTT,CASSPGAALVEPQHF
-,-,TRBJ1-1,TRBV9,TGTGCCAGCAGCGCAAAGACCGACCCCCGGAACACTGAAGCTTTCTTT,CASSAKTDPRNTEAFF
TRBD1,-,TRBJ2-3,TRBV18,TGTGCCAGCGGACAGGGACATTTAGGAGATACGCAGTATTTT,CASGQGHLGDTQYF
-,many,TRBJ2-4,TRBV7-2,TGTGCCAGCAGCTTCAAGGGAGAGGACATTCAGTACTTC,CASSFKGEDIQYF
-,few,TRBJ1-3,TRBV4-2,TGTGCCAGCTCACGAGGGAACACCATATATTTT,CASSRGNTIYF
-,-,TRBJ1-1,TRBV5-1,TGCGCCAGCCTGGGCCCCACTTCGGAGGACACTGAAGCTTTCTTT,CASLGPTSEDTEAFF
-,-,TRBJ2-7,TRBV5-1,TGCGCCAGCAGCTTGGATCTGGATTCTATTTCCTACGAGCAGTACTTC,CASSLDLDSISYEQYF
-,few,TRBJ1-1,TRBV3-1,TGTGCCAGCAGCCATGCAGAGAACACTGAAGCTTTCTTT,CASSHAENTEAFF
-,many,TRBJ2-1,TRBV6-2/TRBV6-3,TGTGCCAGCTCAAAGGAGAGCGGATCCTACAATGAGCAGTTCTTC,CASSKESGSYNEQFF
TRBD1,few,TRBJ2-7,TRBV4-2,TGTGCCAGCAGCCAAGTGATGGGACAGGGGGACGAGCAGTACTTC,CASSQVMGQGDEQYF
-,-,TRBJ1-1,TRBV4-3,TGCGCCAGCAGCCACGGGATTATGAACACTGAAGCTTTCTTT,CASSHGIMNTEAFF
-,few,TRBJ2-7,TRBV6-2/TRBV6-3,TGTGCCAGCAGTAATGGGGTCGGGACCTACGAGCAGTACTTC,CASSNGVGTYEQYF
-,few,TRBJ1-2,TRBV20-1,TGCAGTGCCCCCCCGGCGGCCCAGAGTGGCTACACCTTC,CSAPPAAQSGYTF
-,few,TRBJ1-5,TRBV5-1,TGCGCCAGCAGCTTTGGGTCGGGAAAGGGTCAGCCCCAGCATTTT,CASSFGSGKGQPQHF
-,-,TRBJ2-7,TRBV4-1,TGCGCCAGCAGCCAAGCTGAAGGACAGACTTACGAGCAGTACTTC,CASSQAEGQTYEQYF
-,-,TRBJ2-7,TRBV5-1,TGCGCCAGCAACTTACCTTGGGGGTCACTGGAGCAGTACTTC,CASNLPWGSLEQYF
TRBD2,-,TRBJ2-7,TRBV6-6,TGTGCCAGCAAGCGGGACCTGACCTACGGGCAGTACTTC,CASKRDLTYGQYF
TRBD1,few,TRBJ1-2,TRBV4-2,TGTGCCAGCAGCCAAGAACCTCAGGGGACAGGTGGCTACACCTTC,CASSQEPQGTGGYTF
-,-,TRBJ1-1,TRBV4-3,TGCGCCAGCAGCCAAGGATTGGCAGGGGAGTACACTGAAGCTTTCTTT,CASSQGLAGEYTEAFF
-,few,TRBJ2-5,TRBV6-2/TRBV6-3,TGTGCCAGCAGGCCACAGGGAGACGGAAAGACCCAGTACTTC,CASRPQGDGKTQYF
-,few,TRBJ1-5,TRBV18,TGTGCCAGCTCAGCCTTGGATAGCAATCAGCCCCAGCATTTT,CASSALDSNQPQHF
-,-,TRBJ1-1,TRBV29-1,TGCAGCGTTGAAGTCGACCCCGGCGGCACTGAAGCTTTCTTT,CSVEVDPGGTEAFF
-,-,TRBJ2-5,TRBV2,TGTGCCAGCAGTGAAGCGACCCGTAAAGAGACCCAGTACTTC,CASSEATRKETQYF
-,few,TRBJ1-5,TRBV7-2,TGTGCCAGCACTCGGGCCATGGGGCGCCAGCCCCAGCATTTT,CASTRAMGRQPQHF
-,few,TRBJ2-1,TRBV7-9,TGTGCCAGCAGCTTAGACGGTAGTGGAACTAATGAGCAGTTCTTC,CASSLDGSGTNEQFF
-,few,TRBJ2-7,TRBV21-1,TGTGCCAGCAGCACTCCGATAGGGGTCGTTTACGAGCAGTACTTC,CASSTPIGVVYEQYF
-,-,TRBJ2-1,TRBV12-3/TRBV12-4,TGTGCCAGCAGTTTAGAGGGGGGGCAGTTCTTC,CASSLEGGQFF
-,once,TRBJ2-1,TRBV21-1,TGTGCCAGCAGTAAGACAGGGGAACTACCCCACAATGAACAGTTCTTC,CASSKTGELPHNEQFF
TRBD1,-,TRBJ1-2,TRBV6-5,TGTGCCAGCAGTTCCCGACAGGGTCCTAACTATGGCTACACCTTC,CASSSRQGPNYGYTF
-,-,TRBJ1-2,TRBV10-3,TGTGCCATCAGTGGAGGACAGTCCTATGGCTACACCTTC,CAISGGQSYGYTF
-,many,TRBJ1-1,TRBV20-1,TGCAGTGGGGGGGACAAAAGGCCTGAAGCTTTCTTT,CSGGDKRPEAFF
TRBD2,-,TRBJ2-3,TRBV7-3,TGTGCCAGCAGCGAAAATGGTGGGATAGCGGGGGCACCAGATACGCAGTATTTT,CASSENGGIAGAPDTQYF
-,-,TRBJ1-4,TRBV7-2,TGTGCCAGCAGCTTAGGGTTTGCTGAAAAACTGTTTTTT,CASSLGFAEKLFF
-,few,TRBJ2-2,TRBV3-1,TGTGCCAGCAGCGGCCGGGCAACGGACACCGGGGAGCTGTTTTTT,CASSGRATDTGELFF
-,-,TRBJ1-2,TRBV5-1,TGCGCCAGCAGCTTGGCCCAGGGAGGAGGCATTGGCTACACCTTC,CASSLAQGGGIGYTF
-,-,TRBJ1-6,TRBV2,TGTGCCAGCAGTACCATGAGGAATAGAGCTTCACCCCTCCACTTT,CASSTMRNRASPLHF
TRBD2,few,TRBJ2-5,TRBV20-1,TGCAGTGCTAGAGGGAATGGCGGCGGGGGATTAGCCCAGTACTTC,CSARGNGGGGLAQYF
-,-,TRBJ2-2,TRBV24-1,TGTGCCACCAGTGATAGGAAGAACACCGGGGAGCTGTTTTTT,CATSDRKNTGELFF
-,-,TRBJ1-4,TRBV20-1,TGCAGTGCTAGTGGGGCGGGAGAAAAACTGTTTTTT,CSASGAGEKLFF
-,-,TRBJ1-2,TRBV7-2,TGTGCCAGCAGCCCCGAACAGGCGAACTATGGCTACACCTTC,CASSPEQANYGYTF